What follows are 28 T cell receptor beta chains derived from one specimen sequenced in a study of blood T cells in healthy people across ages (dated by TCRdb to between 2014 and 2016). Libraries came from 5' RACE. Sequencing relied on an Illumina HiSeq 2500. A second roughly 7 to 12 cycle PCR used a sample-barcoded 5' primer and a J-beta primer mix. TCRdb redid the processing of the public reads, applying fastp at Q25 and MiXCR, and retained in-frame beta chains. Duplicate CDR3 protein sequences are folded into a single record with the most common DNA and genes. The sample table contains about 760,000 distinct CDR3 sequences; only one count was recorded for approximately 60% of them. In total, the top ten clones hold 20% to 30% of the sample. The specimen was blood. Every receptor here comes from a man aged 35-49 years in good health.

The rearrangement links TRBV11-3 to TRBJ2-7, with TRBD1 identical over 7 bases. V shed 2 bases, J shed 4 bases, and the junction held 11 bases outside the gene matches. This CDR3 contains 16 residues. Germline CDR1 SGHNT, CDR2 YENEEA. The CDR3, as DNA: TGTGCCAGCAGCTTAAGTTTCCGGACAGGCTGGTACGAGCAGTACTTC. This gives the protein CASSLSFRTGWYEQYF.

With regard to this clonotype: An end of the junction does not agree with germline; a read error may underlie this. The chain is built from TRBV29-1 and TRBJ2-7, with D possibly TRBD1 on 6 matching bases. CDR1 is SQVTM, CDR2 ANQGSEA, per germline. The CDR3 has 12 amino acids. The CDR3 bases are TGCAGCGTTTTACAGGGATCTGGGGAGCGGTACTTC. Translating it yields CSVLQGSGERYF.

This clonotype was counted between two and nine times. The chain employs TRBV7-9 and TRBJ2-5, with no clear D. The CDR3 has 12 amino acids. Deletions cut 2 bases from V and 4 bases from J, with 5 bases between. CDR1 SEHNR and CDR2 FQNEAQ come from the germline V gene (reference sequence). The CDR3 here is CASSLRTETQYF. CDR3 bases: TGTGCCAGCAGCTTAAGGACAGAGACCCAGTACTTC.

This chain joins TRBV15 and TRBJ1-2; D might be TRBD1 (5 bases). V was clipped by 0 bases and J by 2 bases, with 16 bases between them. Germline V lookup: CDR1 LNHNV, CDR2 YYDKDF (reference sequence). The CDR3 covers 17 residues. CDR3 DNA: TGTGCCACCAGCAGAGATTCTATGTCAGGGACCAACTATGGCTACACCTTC. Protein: CATSRDSMSGTNYGYTF.

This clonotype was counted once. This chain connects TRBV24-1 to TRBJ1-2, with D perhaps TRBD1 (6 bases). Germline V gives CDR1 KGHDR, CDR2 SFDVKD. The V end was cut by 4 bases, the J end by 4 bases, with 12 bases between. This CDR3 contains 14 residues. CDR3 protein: CATSEVGQSYGYTF. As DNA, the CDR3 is TGTGCCACCAGTGAAGTCGGACAGTCCTATGGCTACACCTTC.

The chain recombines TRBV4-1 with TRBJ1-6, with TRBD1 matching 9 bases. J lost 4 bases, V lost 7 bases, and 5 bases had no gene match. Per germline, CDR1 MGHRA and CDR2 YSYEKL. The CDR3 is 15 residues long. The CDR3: CASKTGGSYNSPLHF. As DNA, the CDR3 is TGCGCCAGCAAAACAGGGGGCTCGTATAATTCACCCCTCCACTTT.

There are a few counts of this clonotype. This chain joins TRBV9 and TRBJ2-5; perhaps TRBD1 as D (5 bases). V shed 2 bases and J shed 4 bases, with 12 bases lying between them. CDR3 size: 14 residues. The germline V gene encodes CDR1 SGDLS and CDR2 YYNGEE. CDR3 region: CASSVSQGRETQYF. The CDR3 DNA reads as TGTGCCAGCAGCGTTAGCCAGGGTCGAGAGACCCAGTACTTC.

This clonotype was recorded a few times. CDR3 loop: CSARYGLGETQYF. The CDR3 coding sequence is TGCAGTGCTAGATATGGGTTAGGGGAGACCCAGTACTTC. This chain joins TRBV20-1 and TRBJ2-5; D uncertain. V gave up 2 bases and J gave up 5 bases, with 12 bases separating them. The CDR3 runs to 13 residues. The germline gives CDR1 DFQATT, CDR2 SNEGSKA (reference sequence).

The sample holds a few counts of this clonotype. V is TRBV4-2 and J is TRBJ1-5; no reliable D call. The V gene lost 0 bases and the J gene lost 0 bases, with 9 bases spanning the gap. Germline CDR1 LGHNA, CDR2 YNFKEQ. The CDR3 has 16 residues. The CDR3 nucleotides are TGTGCCAGCAGCCAAGACGGGCAGAGTAGCAATCAGCCCCAGCATTTT. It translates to CASSQDGQSSNQPQHF.

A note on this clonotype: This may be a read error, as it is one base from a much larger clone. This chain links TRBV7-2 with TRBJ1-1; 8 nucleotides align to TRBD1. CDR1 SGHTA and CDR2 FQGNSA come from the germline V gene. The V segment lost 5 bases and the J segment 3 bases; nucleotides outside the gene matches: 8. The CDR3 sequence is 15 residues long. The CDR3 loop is CASSRKTGEDTEAFF. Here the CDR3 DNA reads TGTGCCAGCAGCCGTAAGACAGGGGAGGACACTGAAGCTTTCTTT.

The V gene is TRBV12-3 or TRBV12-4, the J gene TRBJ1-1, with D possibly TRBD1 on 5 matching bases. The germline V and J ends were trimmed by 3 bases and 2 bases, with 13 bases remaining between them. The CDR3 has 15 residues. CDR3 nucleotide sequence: TGTGCCAGCAGTTTTCTCGACAGATTAAACACTGAAGCTTTCTTT. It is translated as CASSFLDRLNTEAFF.

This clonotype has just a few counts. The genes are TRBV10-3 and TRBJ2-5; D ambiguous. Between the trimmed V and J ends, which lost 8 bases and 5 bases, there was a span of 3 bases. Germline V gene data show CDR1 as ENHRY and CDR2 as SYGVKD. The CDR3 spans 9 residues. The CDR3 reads CAIQETQYF. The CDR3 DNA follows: TGTGCCATCCAGGAGACCCAGTACTTC.

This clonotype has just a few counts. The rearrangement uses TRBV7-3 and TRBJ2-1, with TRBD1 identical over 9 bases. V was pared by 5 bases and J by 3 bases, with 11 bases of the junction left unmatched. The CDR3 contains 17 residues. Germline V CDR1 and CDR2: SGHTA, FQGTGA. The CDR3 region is CASSHLADRGYYNEQFF. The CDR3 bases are TGTGCCAGCAGCCACCTCGCGGACAGGGGATACTACAATGAGCAGTTCTTC.

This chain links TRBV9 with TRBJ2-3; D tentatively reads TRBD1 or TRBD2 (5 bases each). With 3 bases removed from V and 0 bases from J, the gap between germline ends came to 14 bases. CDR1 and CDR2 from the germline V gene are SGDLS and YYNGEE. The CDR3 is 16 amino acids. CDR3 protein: CASSAGPTPSTDTQYF. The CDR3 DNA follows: TGTGCCAGCAGCGCGGGGCCCACCCCTAGCACAGATACGCAGTATTTT.

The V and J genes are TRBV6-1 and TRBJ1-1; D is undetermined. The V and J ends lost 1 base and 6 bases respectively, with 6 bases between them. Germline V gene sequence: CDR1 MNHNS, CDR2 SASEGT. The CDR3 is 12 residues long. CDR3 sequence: CASSEVGSEAFF. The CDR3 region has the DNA TGTGCCAGCAGTGAAGTCGGGTCTGAAGCTTTCTTT.

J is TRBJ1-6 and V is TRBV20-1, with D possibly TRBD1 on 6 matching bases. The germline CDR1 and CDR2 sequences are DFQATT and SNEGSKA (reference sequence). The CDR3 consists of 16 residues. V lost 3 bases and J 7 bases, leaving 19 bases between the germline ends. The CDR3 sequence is CSARKDKDRFNSPLHF. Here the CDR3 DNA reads TGCAGTGCTAGGAAAGATAAGGACAGATTCAATTCACCCCTCCACTTT.

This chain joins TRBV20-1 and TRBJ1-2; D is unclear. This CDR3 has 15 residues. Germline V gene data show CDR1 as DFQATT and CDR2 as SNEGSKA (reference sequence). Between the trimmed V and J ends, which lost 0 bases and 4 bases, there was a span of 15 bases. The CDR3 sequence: CSARDERASGYGYTF. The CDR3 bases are TGCAGTGCTAGAGATGAAAGGGCCTCTGGCTATGGCTACACCTTC.

CDR3 nucleotides: TGTGCCACTGGGCCGGGACAGGGCAACAATGAGCAGTTCTTC. It yields the protein CATGPGQGNNEQFF. The chain has TRBV24-1 and TRBJ2-1, with 9 bases aligning to TRBD1. Germline V lookup: CDR1 KGHDR, CDR2 SFDVKD. After removal of 10 bases from V and 5 bases from J, the junction contained 8 bases not matched to a gene. CDR3 size: 14 residues.

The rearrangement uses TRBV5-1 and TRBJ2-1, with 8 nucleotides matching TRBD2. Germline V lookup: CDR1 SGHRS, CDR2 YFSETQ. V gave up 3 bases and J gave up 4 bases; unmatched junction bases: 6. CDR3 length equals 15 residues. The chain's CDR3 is CASSSSGSEYNEQFF. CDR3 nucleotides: TGCGCCAGCAGCTCCAGCGGGAGTGAGTACAATGAGCAGTTCTTC.

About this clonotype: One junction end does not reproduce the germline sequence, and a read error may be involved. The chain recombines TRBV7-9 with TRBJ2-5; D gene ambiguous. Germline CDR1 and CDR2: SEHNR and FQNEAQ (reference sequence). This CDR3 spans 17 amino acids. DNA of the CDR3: TGTGCCAGCAGCTTAGTCAGTTACAGCAACGGGCAAGAGACCCAGTACTTT. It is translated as CASSLVSYSNGQETQYF.

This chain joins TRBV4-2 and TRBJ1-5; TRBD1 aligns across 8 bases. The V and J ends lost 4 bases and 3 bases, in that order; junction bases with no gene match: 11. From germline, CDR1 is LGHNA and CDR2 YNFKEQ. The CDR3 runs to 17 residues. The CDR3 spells CASSRIKDRDTNQPQHF. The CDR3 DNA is TGTGCCAGCAGCCGGATCAAGGACAGGGACACCAATCAGCCCCAGCATTTT.

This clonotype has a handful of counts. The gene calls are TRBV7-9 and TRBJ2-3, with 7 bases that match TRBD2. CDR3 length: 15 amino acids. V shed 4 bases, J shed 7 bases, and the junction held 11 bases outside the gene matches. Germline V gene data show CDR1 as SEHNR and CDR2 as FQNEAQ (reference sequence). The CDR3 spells CASSSGTRGVNTQYF. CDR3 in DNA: TGTGCCAGCAGCTCCGGGACCCGGGGGGTGAATACGCAGTATTTT.

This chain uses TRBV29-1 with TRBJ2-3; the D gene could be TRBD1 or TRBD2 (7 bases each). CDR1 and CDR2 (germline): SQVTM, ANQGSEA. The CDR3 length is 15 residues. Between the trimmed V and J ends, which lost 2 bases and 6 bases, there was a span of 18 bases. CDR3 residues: CSVEREGRGGDTQYF. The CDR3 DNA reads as TGCAGCGTTGAAAGAGAGGGCAGGGGGGGGGATACGCAGTATTTT.

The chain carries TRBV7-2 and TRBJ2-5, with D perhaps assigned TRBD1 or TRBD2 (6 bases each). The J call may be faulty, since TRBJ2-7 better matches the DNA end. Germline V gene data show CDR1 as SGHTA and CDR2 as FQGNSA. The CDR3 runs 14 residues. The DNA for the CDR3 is TGTGCCAGCAGCCTCACGGGGGCCCAGCGCGAGCAGTACTTC. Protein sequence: CASSLTGAQREQYF.

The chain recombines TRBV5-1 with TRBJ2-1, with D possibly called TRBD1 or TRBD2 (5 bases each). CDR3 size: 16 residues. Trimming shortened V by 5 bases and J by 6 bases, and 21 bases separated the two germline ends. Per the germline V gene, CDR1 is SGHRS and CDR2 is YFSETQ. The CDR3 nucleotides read TGCGCCAGCAGTCGGATCGGGGCAGGGATGGGCAATGAGCAGTTCTTC. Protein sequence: CASSRIGAGMGNEQFF.

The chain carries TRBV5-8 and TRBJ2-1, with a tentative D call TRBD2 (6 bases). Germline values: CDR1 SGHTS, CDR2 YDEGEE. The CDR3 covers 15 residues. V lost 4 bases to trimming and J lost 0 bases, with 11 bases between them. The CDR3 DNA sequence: TGTGCCAGCAGCCCTCGACTAGTCTCCTACAATGAGCAGTTCTTC. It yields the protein CASSPRLVSYNEQFF.

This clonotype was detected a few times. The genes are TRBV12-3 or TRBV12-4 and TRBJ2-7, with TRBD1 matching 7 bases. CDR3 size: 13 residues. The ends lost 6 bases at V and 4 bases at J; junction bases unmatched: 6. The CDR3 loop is CASSPGTEYEQYF. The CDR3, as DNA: TGTGCCAGCAGCCCCGGGACAGAGTACGAGCAGTACTTC.

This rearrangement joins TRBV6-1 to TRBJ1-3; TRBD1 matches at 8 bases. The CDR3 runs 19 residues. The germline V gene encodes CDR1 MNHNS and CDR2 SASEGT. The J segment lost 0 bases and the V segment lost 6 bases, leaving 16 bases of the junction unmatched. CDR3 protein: CASRDNRGYTMSSGNTIYF. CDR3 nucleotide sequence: TGTGCCAGCAGAGATAACAGGGGGTATACAATGAGCTCTGGAAACACCATATATTTT.